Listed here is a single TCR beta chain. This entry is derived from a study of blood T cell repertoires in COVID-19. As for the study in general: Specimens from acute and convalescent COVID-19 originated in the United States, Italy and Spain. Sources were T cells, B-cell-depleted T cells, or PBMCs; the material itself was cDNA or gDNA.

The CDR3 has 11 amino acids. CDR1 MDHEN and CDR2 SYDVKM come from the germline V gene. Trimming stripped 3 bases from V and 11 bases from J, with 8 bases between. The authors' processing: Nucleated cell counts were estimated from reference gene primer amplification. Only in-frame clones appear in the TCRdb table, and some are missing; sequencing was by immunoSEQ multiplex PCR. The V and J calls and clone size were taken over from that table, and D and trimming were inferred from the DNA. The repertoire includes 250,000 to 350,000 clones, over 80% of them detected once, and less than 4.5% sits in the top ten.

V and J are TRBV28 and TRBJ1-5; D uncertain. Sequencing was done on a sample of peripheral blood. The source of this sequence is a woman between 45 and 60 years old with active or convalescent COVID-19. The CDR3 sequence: CASSLRDAQHF. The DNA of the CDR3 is TGTGCCAGCAGTTTGAGGGATGCCCAGCATTTT.